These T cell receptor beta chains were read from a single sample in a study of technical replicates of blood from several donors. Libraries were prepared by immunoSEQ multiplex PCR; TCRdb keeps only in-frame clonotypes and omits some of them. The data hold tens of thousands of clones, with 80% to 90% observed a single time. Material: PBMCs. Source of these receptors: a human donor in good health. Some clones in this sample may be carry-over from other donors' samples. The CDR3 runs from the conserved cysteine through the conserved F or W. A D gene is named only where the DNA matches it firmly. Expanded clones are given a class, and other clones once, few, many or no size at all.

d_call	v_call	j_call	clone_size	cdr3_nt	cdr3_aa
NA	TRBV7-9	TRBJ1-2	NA	TGTGCCAGCAGCTCTCCAGGGGTTTACGGCTACACCTTC	CASSSPGVYGYTF
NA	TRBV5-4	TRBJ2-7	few	TGTGCCAGCAGCTCGGGAGCGGCGACTAGGGAGCAGTACTTC	CASSSGAATREQYF
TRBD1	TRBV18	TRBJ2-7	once	TGTGCCAGCTCACCCTGGGGGCCGGGACAGGGTACCTACGAGCAGTACTTC	CASSPWGPGQGTYEQYF
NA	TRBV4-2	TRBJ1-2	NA	TGTGCCAGCAGCCAAGGATCTCGGACTTTTGGAGGGCATGGCTACACCTTC	CASSQGSRTFGGHGYTF
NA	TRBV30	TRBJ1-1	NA	TGTGCCTGGAGTAGGGGGGGCACTGAAGCTTTCTTT	CAWSRGGTEAFF
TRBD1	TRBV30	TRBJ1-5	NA	TGTGCCTGGAGTGGAGGGACAGGTCTCGGCATACAGCCCCAGCATTTT	CAWSGGTGLGIQPQHF
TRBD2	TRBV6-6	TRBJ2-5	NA	TGTGCCAGCAGTTACCCCCCCGGGACTAGACAAGAGACCCAGTACTTC	CASSYPPGTRQETQYF
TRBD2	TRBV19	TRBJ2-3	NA	TGTGCCAGTAGCACCCCGGGACTAGCGGGGGAAGATACGCAGTATTTT	CASSTPGLAGEDTQYF
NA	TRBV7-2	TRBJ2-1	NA	TGTGCCAGCAGCTTCGGGGACAAGCAGTTCTTC	CASSFGDKQFF
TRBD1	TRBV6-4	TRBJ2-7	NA	TGTGCCAGCAGTGGGGACAGGGGGCCCAACGAGCAGTACTTC	CASSGDRGPNEQYF
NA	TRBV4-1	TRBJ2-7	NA	TGCGCCAGCAGCCAAGAGACTTGGCACGCCTACGAGCAGTACTTC	CASSQETWHAYEQYF
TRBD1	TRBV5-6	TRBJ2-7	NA	TGTGCCAGCAGCGGGGGACAGGGGGCATTCTACGAGCAGTACTTC	CASSGGQGAFYEQYF
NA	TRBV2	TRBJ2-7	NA	TGTGCCAGCAGTGAGGCCACCTACGAGCAGTACTTC	CASSEATYEQYF
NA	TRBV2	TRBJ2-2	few	TGTGCCAGCAAGTACGGAGCCACCGGGGAGCTGTTTTTT	CASKYGATGELFF
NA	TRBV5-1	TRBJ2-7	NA	TGCGCCAGCAGCCTCCTGTGGCAGGCAAACGAGCAGTACTTC	CASSLLWQANEQYF
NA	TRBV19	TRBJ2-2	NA	TGTGCCAGTAGTATAGACTCGACACCCTGGTCCCACACCGGGGAGCTGTTTTTT	CASSIDSTPWSHTGELFF
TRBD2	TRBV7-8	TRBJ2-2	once	TGTGCCAGCAGCTTAGCGCGGTTAGCGGGACCCGGGGAGCTGTTTTTT	CASSLARLAGPGELFF
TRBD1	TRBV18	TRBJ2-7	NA	TGTGCCAGCTCACCACCCGATCTGGGACAGGGTGGCGAGCAGTACTTC	CASSPPDLGQGGEQYF
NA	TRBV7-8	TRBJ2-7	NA	TGTGCCAGCAGCCCGGGGTTGGGGGGAGTCGAGCAGTACTTC	CASSPGLGGVEQYF
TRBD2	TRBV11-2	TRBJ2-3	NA	TGTGCCAGCAGCGCTTCCATGACTAGCGCGCGCTTAGATACGCAGTATTTT	CASSASMTSARLDTQYF
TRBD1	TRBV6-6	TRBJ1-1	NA	TGTGCCAGCAGTTACGGACAGGAGCACACTGAAGCTTTCTTT	CASSYGQEHTEAFF
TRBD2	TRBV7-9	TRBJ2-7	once	TGTGCCAGCAGCCCCTCCACTAGCGGGGCAACCTACGAGCAGTACTTC	CASSPSTSGATYEQYF
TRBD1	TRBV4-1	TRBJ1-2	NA	TGCGCCAGCAGCCAAGATAGAGCGACAGGGGGCCTGAGCTATGGCTACACCTTC	CASSQDRATGGLSYGYTF
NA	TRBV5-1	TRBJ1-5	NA	TGCGCCAGCAGAACCGACGGGGGGAGCAATCAGCCCCAGCATTTT	CASRTDGGSNQPQHF
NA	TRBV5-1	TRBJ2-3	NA	TGCGCCAGCAGCTTGGGTCCAGGGGTCCACACAGATACGCAGTATTTT	CASSLGPGVHTDTQYF
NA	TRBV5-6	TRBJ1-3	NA	TGTGCCAGCAGCCGCATATCTGGGGGCAACGGAAACACCATATATTTT	CASSRISGGNGNTIYF
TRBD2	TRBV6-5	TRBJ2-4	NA	TGTGCCAGCAGCAGGGCGGGGGGGACCAAAAACATTCAGTACTTC	CASSRAGGTKNIQYF
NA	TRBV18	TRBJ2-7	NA	TGTGCCAGCTCACCTACCGGGGAAGGGCGTGCCTCCTACGAGCAGTACTTC	CASSPTGEGRASYEQYF
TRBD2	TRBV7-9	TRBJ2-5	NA	TGTGCCAGCAGCCGGACTAGCGGGACGGGAGAGACCCAGTACTTC	CASSRTSGTGETQYF
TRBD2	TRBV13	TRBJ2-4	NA	TGTGCCAGCAGCAGGGGACTAGCGGTCCAAGTCGGAGCCAAAAACATTCAGTACTTC	CASSRGLAVQVGAKNIQYF
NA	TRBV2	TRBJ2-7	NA	TGTGCCAGCAGTAGGGACTTTCAATACGAGCAGTACTTC	CASSRDFQYEQYF
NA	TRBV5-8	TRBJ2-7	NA	TGTGCCAGCAGACTGGGTAGGGGTGAGCAGTACTTC	CASRLGRGEQYF
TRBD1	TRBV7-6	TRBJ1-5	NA	TGTGCCAGCAGTCCGGGGACAGATCAGCCCCAGCATTTT	CASSPGTDQPQHF
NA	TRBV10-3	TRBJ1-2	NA	TGTGCCATCAGTGACGGGGGCTATGGCTACACCTTC	CAISDGGYGYTF
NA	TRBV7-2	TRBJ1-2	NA	TGTGCCAGCAGCTTAGCGTTGGCCCTCCGAGGGAATGGCTACACCTTC	CASSLALALRGNGYTF
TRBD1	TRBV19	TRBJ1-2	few	TGTGCCAGTCGTGACGACAGGGAGAAGAATCAAGAAAACTATGGCTACACCTTC	CASRDDREKNQENYGYTF
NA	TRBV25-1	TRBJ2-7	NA	TGTGCCAGCAGTCCCGGTGCCGACGAGCAGTACTTC	CASSPGADEQYF
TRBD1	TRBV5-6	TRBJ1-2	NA	TGTGCCAGCAGCTTGGGTAGGGGGCCGGATGGCTACACCTTC	CASSLGRGPDGYTF
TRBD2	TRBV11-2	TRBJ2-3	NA	TGTGCCAGCAGCTTAGTTCTTAGGACTAGCGGGGGGTCAGATACGCAGTATTTT	CASSLVLRTSGGSDTQYF
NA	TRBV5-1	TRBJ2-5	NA	TGCGCCAGCAGCTTGTCAGGGGTAACCCAAGAGACCCAGTACTTC	CASSLSGVTQETQYF
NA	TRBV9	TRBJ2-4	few	TGTGCCAGCAGCAGAGCGGATGGGATGGACATTCAGTACTTC	CASSRADGMDIQYF
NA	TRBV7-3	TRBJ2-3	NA	TGTGCCAGCAGCCAAGGGCAGGGGCCCCAGTATTTT	CASSQGQGPQYF
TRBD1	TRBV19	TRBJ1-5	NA	TGTGCCAGTAGTATAGGTGGGACAGGGGGGGGAAGGAGCAATCAGCCCCAGCATTTT	CASSIGGTGGGRSNQPQHF
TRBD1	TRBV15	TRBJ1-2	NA	TGTGCCACCAGCTCGCGGACAGGGTATGGCTACACCTTC	CATSSRTGYGYTF
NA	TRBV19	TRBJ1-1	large	TGTGCCAGTACCGACGGGGGCGGGGGGCCTGAAGCTTTCTTT	CASTDGGGGPEAFF
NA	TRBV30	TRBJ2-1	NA	TGTGCCTGGAGTCCCAGGGACAATGAGCAGTTCTTC	CAWSPRDNEQFF
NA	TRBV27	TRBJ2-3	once	TGTGCCAGCAGTCCTAGGACAGGACTATACACAGATACGCAGTATTTT	CASSPRTGLYTDTQYF
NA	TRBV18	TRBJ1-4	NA	TGTGCCAGCTCAGGGGGCGAATTGGAAAAACTGTTTTTT	CASSGGELEKLFF
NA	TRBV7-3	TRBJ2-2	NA	TGTGCCAGCAGCGAACGGGGGATCCGGAACACCGGGGAGCTGTTTTTT	CASSERGIRNTGELFF
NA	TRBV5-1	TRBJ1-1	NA	TGCGCCAGCAGCTTGGATGGCAGGGACACTGAAGCTTTCTTT	CASSLDGRDTEAFF
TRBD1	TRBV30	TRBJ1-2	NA	TGTGCCGCGGTACAGGGGGCGCGGTATGGCTACACCTTC	CAAVQGARYGYTF
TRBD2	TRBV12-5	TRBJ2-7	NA	TGTGCTAGTGGTTTGGTACTTACGGGGGGCTCCTACGAGCAGTACTTC	CASGLVLTGGSYEQYF
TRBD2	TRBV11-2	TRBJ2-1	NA	TGTGCCAGCAGCTCCGGACTAGCCCCTAATGAGCAGTTCTTC	CASSSGLAPNEQFF
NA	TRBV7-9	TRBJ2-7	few	TGTGCCAGCAGCTCCACAGCCGAGATGTCCTACGAGCAGTACTTC	CASSSTAEMSYEQYF
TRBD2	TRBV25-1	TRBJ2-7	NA	TGTGCCAGCAGGGTAGCGGGGGCCTACGAGCAGTACTTC	CASRVAGAYEQYF
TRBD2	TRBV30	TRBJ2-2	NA	TGTGCCTGGAGATCCGGGACTACGAACACCGGGGAGCTGTTTTTT	CAWRSGTTNTGELFF
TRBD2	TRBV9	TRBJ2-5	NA	TGTGCCAGCACGGCTAGCGGGGGGGCCTGGGAGACCCAGTACTTC	CASTASGGAWETQYF
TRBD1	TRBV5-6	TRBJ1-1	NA	TGTGCCAGCAGCTTGGTTCCGGGACAGGGGGCTGAAGCTTTCTTT	CASSLVPGQGAEAFF
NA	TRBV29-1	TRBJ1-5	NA	TGCAGCGTTGGACAGAATAGCAATCAGCCCCAGCATTTT	CSVGQNSNQPQHF
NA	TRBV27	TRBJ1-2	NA	TGTGCCAGCAGAGTGGGGGGAAACGCTAACTATGGCTACACCTTC	CASRVGGNANYGYTF